Shown below are 26 T cell receptor beta chains from a single sample sequenced in a study of OX40 agonist ivuxolimab in advanced cancers. The table came from immunoSEQ multiplex PCR; TCRdb's copy has only in-frame clones and leaves some out. The repertoire holds 50,000 to 75,000 clones, around 83% seen once, with approximately 3.5% in the top ten. The sample in question was CD4+ or CD8+ T cells sorted from blood, obtained in a trial of the OX40 agonist ivuxolimab. The receptors originated from an adult with an advanced solid tumor such as melanoma, head and neck, liver or kidney cancer.

V usage is TRBV14 and J usage is TRBJ1-2, with D tentatively TRBD1 (6 bases). The V end lost 7 bases, the J end lost 0 bases, and 9 bases lay between the germline ends. The V gene's germline CDR1 is SGHDN and CDR2 FVKESK. The CDR3 is 13 residues long. The CDR3 sequence: CASTRQANYGYTF. The CDR3 nucleotides are TGTGCCAGCACCCGACAGGCTAACTATGGCTACACCTTC.

This clone was seen a handful of times. The chain links TRBV30 to TRBJ2-7, with D possibly matching TRBD2 (5 bases). The V gene lost 1 base and the J gene lost 3 bases, with 10 bases spanning the gap. Germline V CDR1 and CDR2: GTSNPN, SVGIG (reference sequence). The CDR3 is 13 residues long. CDR3 bases: TGTGCCTGGAGTGGAGGGCTAGGCTACGAGCAGTACTTC. The encoded protein is CAWSGGLGYEQYF.

The chain joins TRBV4-2 to TRBJ2-1, with 9 bases fitting TRBD1. The CDR3 loop spans 16 amino acids. The J segment lost 8 bases and the V segment lost 1 base, leaving 9 bases of the junction unmatched. Germline V gene data show CDR1 as LGHNA and CDR2 as YNFKEQ. The CDR3 spells CASSQVSDRGFDEQFF. The CDR3 DNA reads as TGTGCCAGCAGCCAAGTTAGCGACAGGGGGTTCGATGAGCAGTTCTTC.

The chain recombines TRBV2 with TRBJ1-3; unclear D gene. Germline CDR1 SNHLY, CDR2 FYNNEI. The CDR3 sequence is 14 residues long. The V end lost 7 bases, the J end lost 0 bases, and 10 bases lay between the germline ends. In DNA, the CDR3 is TGTGCCAGCACCGTTCAGGTCTCTGGAAACACCATATATTTT. Residues: CASTVQVSGNTIYF.

The rearrangement joins TRBV29-1 to TRBJ2-1; 11 positions agree with TRBD2. The V gene end was trimmed by 6 bases and the J gene end by 6 bases; junction bases not matched to a gene: 10. This CDR3 comprises 15 residues. Germline V CDR1 and CDR2: SQVTM, ANQGSEA. CDR3 in amino acids: CSVATTGTSGNEQFF. The CDR3 bases are TGCAGCGTCGCCACGACAGGGACTAGCGGCAATGAGCAGTTCTTC.

This clone qualifies as medium-sized. The rearrangement uses TRBV4-1 and TRBJ1-5; TRBD1 is a possible D gene (5 bases). CDR3 length equals 15 residues. Germline V gives CDR1 MGHRA, CDR2 YSYEKL. Trimming cost V 3 bases and J 1 base, with 10 bases left between them. CDR3 sequence: CASSQAQGSNQPQHF. The CDR3 DNA reads as TGCGCCAGCAGCCAGGCCCAGGGAAGCAATCAGCCCCAGCATTTT.

The chain carries TRBV4-1 and TRBJ2-5, with TRBD2 matching over 7 bases. Germline V gene data show CDR1 as MGHRA and CDR2 as YSYEKL. CDR3 length: 16 residues. Trimming took 5 bases from V and 4 from J; bases not matched to a gene: 13. In nucleotides, the CDR3 is TGCGCCAGCAGCGAACCCCCCTTGAGCGGGGTAGAGACCCAGTACTTC. This encodes CASSEPPLSGVETQYF.

In the case of this clone: The germline gene is not matched at one end of the junction; a read error may be the cause. The chain is built from TRBV7-7 and TRBJ1-1, with D possibly being TRBD1 (5 bases). The CDR3 runs 13 residues. In germline, CDR1 is SSHAT, CDR2 FNYEAQ (reference sequence). CDR3 nucleotide sequence: TGTGCTAGCAGCTCTAACAGGAACACTGAAGCTTCCTTT. Its translation is CASSSNRNTEASF.

The V gene is TRBV5-1, the J gene TRBJ2-7; possible D gene TRBD2, 6 bases. The V end lost 1 base, the J end lost 6 bases, and 11 bases lay between the germline ends. Germline V gives CDR1 SGHRS, CDR2 YFSETQ. CDR3 length: 13 residues. The CDR3 is CASSLSGEAEQYF. CDR3 DNA: TGCGCCAGCAGCTTGAGTGGGGAGGCCGAGCAGTACTTC.

V is TRBV28 and J is TRBJ1-5, with 7 bases matching TRBD1. This CDR3 spans 17 amino acids. The junction had 20 bases not matched to a gene; V was cut back by 11 bases and J by 4 bases. CDR1 is MDHEN and CDR2 is SYDVKM in the germline V gene. CDR3 loop: CAGFDRESSIANQPQHF. The CDR3 DNA sequence: TGTGCCGGGTTCGACAGGGAATCTAGCATAGCAAATCAGCCCCAGCATTTT.

The chain employs TRBV11-3 and TRBJ2-6; no clear D. CDR1 and CDR2 (germline): SGHNT, YENEEA. Trimming took off 1 base at V and 0 bases at J, with 10 bases between the two ends. The CDR3 runs 17 residues. CDR3 region: CASSLGSQSSGANVLTF. For the CDR3, the DNA is TGTGCCAGCAGCTTAGGGTCCCAGAGCTCTGGGGCCAACGTCCTGACTTTC.

By its share, this clone is medium-sized (0.01 to 0.1%). The chain recombines TRBV7-9 with TRBJ2-5, with D possibly being TRBD1 (6 bases). CDR1 is SEHNR and CDR2 is FQNEAQ in the germline V gene (reference sequence). Deletions cut 5 bases from V and 0 bases from J, with 13 bases between. This CDR3 contains 15 residues. The CDR3 loop is CASSPPQGYQETQYF. Here the CDR3 DNA reads TGTGCCAGCAGCCCTCCACAGGGATACCAAGAGACCCAGTACTTC.

The CDR3 nucleotides are TGTGCCAGCAGCCCTCAGGACAGGGCTTATGGCTACACCTTC. Its translation: CASSPQDRAYGYTF. This chain joins TRBV5-6 and TRBJ1-2, with 8 positions matching TRBD1. V dropped 4 bases and J dropped 5; count of bases not matched to a gene: 7. The CDR3 contains 14 residues. Germline assignment: CDR1 SGHDT and CDR2 YYEEEE.

The chain couples TRBV5-4 to TRBJ2-2; TRBD1 aligns across 7 bases. Germline CDR1 and CDR2: SGHNT and YYREEE (reference sequence). Unmatched junction bases numbered 9, after V lost 1 base and J lost 6 bases. CDR3 size: 16 residues. The CDR3, as DNA: TGTGCCAGCAGCTTGCGAGCCGGGACAGAGGCCGGGGAGCTGTTTTTT. Its translation: CASSLRAGTEAGELFF.

The rearrangement links TRBV9 to TRBJ2-1; 7 bases agree with TRBD2. The V gene end was trimmed by 0 bases and the J gene end by 8 bases; junction bases not matched to a gene: 17. The CDR3 covers 18 residues. Germline values: CDR1 SGDLS, CDR2 YYNGEE. CDR3 residues: CASSVAPPRGTKSDEQFF. The CDR3 DNA reads TGTGCCAGCAGCGTAGCGCCTCCCAGAGGGACTAAGTCTGATGAGCAGTTCTTC.

This clone appeared once. The chain carries TRBV6-5 and TRBJ2-7, with no clear D. This CDR3 comprises 15 residues. Germline values: CDR1 MNHEY, CDR2 SVGAGI. Trimming removed 4 bases at V and 3 bases at J, with 16 bases between. For the CDR3, the DNA is TGTGCCAGCAGTTTGGGCGAGGTGGGGATCTACGAGCAGTACTTC. The encoded protein is CASSLGEVGIYEQYF.

The V gene is TRBV9, the J gene TRBJ1-6; D gene ambiguous. The V end was cut by 3 bases, the J end by 7 bases, with 14 bases between. The CDR3 spans 15 residues. The germline CDR1 and CDR2 sequences are SGDLS and YYNGEE. In nucleotides, the CDR3 is TGTGCCAGCAGCGCCCAGGTGGGGTTGAATTCACCCCTCCACTTT. This codes for CASSAQVGLNSPLHF.

The chain has TRBV18 and TRBJ1-2; D not certain. The CDR3 consists of 13 residues. Trimming took 6 bases from V and 4 from J, leaving 12 bases between them. In germline, CDR1 is KGHSH, CDR2 LQKENI. This CDR3 reads CASSQDGSYGYTF. CDR3 in DNA: TGTGCCAGCTCCCAGGACGGAAGCTATGGCTACACCTTC. Full variable domain (remainder filled in from reference TRBV18 and TRBJ1-2): NAGVMQNPRHLVRRRGQEARLRCSPMKGHSHVYWYRQLPEEGLKFMVYLQKENIIDESGMPKERFSAEFPKEGPSILRIQQVVRGDSAAYFCASSQDGSYGYTFGSGTRLTVV.

This clone was observed once. V and J are TRBV6-5 and TRBJ1-1, with D possibly TRBD1 on 6 matching bases. The CDR3 sequence is 13 residues long. V lost 0 bases and J lost 4, with 6 bases in between. The V gene's germline CDR1 is MNHEY and CDR2 SVGAGI. In nucleotides, the CDR3 is TGTGCCAGCAGTTACTCGGACAGCACTGAAGCTTTCTTT. Its protein is CASSYSDSTEAFF.

The chain has TRBV2 and TRBJ2-7; D might be TRBD1 (5 bases). There are 14 residues in the CDR3. V was pared by 3 bases and J by 5 bases, with 14 bases between. The germline V gene has CDR1 SNHLY and CDR2 FYNNEI. This CDR3 is CASSDAQGIDEQYF. Written as DNA, the CDR3 is TGTGCCAGCAGTGACGCGCAGGGCATCGACGAGCAGTACTTC.

This chain links TRBV5-4 with TRBJ1-2; 11 bases are shared with TRBD1. The CDR3 is 15 amino acids. The germline V gene encodes CDR1 SGHNT and CDR2 YYREEE (reference sequence). Losses at the gene ends were 4 bases for V and 4 bases for J; bases not matched to a gene: 6. The CDR3 here is CASSRGTGGVYGYTF. For the CDR3, the DNA is TGTGCCAGCAGCCGTGGGACAGGGGGTGTCTATGGCTACACCTTC. The entire variable domain, with the rest obtained from reference TRBV5-4 and TRBJ1-2, is as follows: ETGVTQSPTHLIKTRGQQVTLRCSSQSGHNTVSWYQQALGQGPQFIFQYYREEENGRGNFPPRFSGLQFPNYSSELNVNALELDDSALYLCASSRGTGGVYGYTFGSGTRLTVV.

The CDR3 bases are TGTGCCAGCGCCCTGCAGGTGTTAGCGGGGTACAATGAGCAGTTCTTC. Its protein product is CASALQVLAGYNEQFF. The chain employs TRBV5-4 and TRBJ2-1, with 8 nucleotides matching TRBD2. Germline V gene sequence: CDR1 SGHNT, CDR2 YYREEE (reference sequence). This CDR3 has 16 amino acids. The V gene end was trimmed by 7 bases and the J gene end by 4 bases; junction bases not matched to a gene: 13.

About this clone itself: The junction does not match germline at one end; this may be a read error. V gene TRBV7-7 combines with J gene TRBJ2-5, with a weak D call TRBD2 (5 bases). The CDR3 has 15 residues. CDR1 and CDR2 from the germline V gene are SSHAT and FNYEAQ (reference sequence). CDR3 nucleotides: TGTGCTAGCAGCTCGACGGGGTTTGAGTTAGAGACCCAGTACTTC. Residues: CASSSTGFELETQYF.

This clone showed up just a few times. The genes are TRBV30 and TRBJ1-5; TRBD1 matches 9 bases. Germline CDR1 is GTSNPN and CDR2 is SVGIG (reference sequence). V shed 3 bases, J shed 4 bases, and the junction held 7 bases outside the gene matches. The CDR3 runs to 15 residues. The CDR3 DNA follows: TGTGCCTGGAGCACAGGGGGCGCCGGGAATCAGCCCCAGCATTTT. It is translated as CAWSTGGAGNQPQHF.

This clone came up a few times. This chain connects TRBV6-5 to TRBJ1-5; D not resolved. Germline assignment: CDR1 MNHEY and CDR2 SVGAGI. The CDR3 runs to 14 residues. Trimming pared 2 bases from V and 3 bases from J, leaving 8 bases between. This CDR3 reads CASSYRGYNQPQHF. The CDR3 DNA is TGTGCCAGCAGTTACCGGGGTTACAATCAGCCCCAGCATTTT.

The chain has TRBV23-1 and TRBJ2-7, with D possibly being TRBD1 (6 bases). TRBV23-1 is given ORF status, its function remaining uncertain. The CDR3 loop spans 15 amino acids. V shed 6 bases and J shed 0 bases, with 15 bases lying between them. The CDR3 DNA sequence: TGCGCCAGCAGGGGGGCCGGGCTAAGCTCCTACGAGCAGTACTTC. As protein: CASRGAGLSSYEQYF.